What follows describes a single T cell receptor beta chain. Its matching antigen is unknown. V shed 0 bases and J shed 5 bases, with 7 bases lying between them. Germline CDR1 reads LGHDT; CDR2 reads YNNKEL (reference sequence). This CDR3 region has 13 residues. A single record per CDR3 protein comes from TCRdb applying MiXCR to the 5' RACE reads. This sample has around 530,000 distinct CDR3 sequences, with roughly 20% found just once. These data belong to a study of T-cell memory formation after mild COVID-19. Study-wide background: Across donors, TCR clusters were largely donor specific.

Study results and caveats: Among clones contracting day 15 to 85, CD4/CD8 was balanced, whereas later expanders leaned CD4+. The CD4+ clones that contracted clustered mainly within CM and EM, and the CD8+ clones concentrated in EMRA.

The rearrangement uses TRBV3-1 and TRBJ1-2, with TRBD1 as a possible D gene (5 bases). The sequence was obtained from an adult woman who had mild COVID-19 (a few samples of this study predate the infection). Cell type and time point are not known. The sequenced sample was PBMCs or a T cell subset sorted from them (not recorded which). The CDR3 DNA sequence: TGTGCCAGCAGCCAAGAGGGGGTTTATGGCTACACCTTC. It specifies CASSQEGVYGYTF.